What follows are 5 T cell receptor beta chains derived from one specimen sequenced in a study of T-cell reconstitution after alpha-beta-depleted transplantation in children. Unique molecular identifiers were incorporated when the TCRbeta library was constructed. TCRdb passed the PCR reads through MiXCR, listing each CDR3 protein once. The sample lists about half a million distinct CDR3 sequences, approximately 12% occurring once. This sample comprised PBMCs from the stem cell graft donor, obtained from the stem cell graft. These receptor sequences come from a human donor who donated a stem cell graft to a child with combined immunodeficiency.

In this sample, this clonotype turned up many times. The chain has TRBV27 and TRBJ1-2; D remains ambiguous. The CDR3 is 15 amino acids. Per the germline V gene, CDR1 is MNHEY and CDR2 is SMNVEV (reference sequence). Trimming removed 6 bases at V and 2 bases at J, with 16 bases between. The CDR3 sequence: CASSRDGPGNYGYTF. The CDR3 nucleotides read TGTGCCAGCAGCCGAGATGGTCCAGGCAACTATGGCTACACCTTC.

The CDR3 sequence: CASSRVLAGSNEQFF. As DNA, the CDR3 is TGTGCCAGCTCAAGAGTACTAGCGGGGAGCAATGAGCAGTTCTTC. V usage is TRBV7-3 and J usage is TRBJ2-1, with 10 bases fitting TRBD2. The germline gives CDR1 SGHTA, CDR2 FQGTGA. Unmatched junction bases numbered 10, after V lost 8 bases and J lost 6 bases. This CDR3 has 15 amino acids. The complete variable domain, with remaining parts taken from reference TRBV7-3 and TRBJ2-1, reads GAGVSQTPSNKVTEKGKYVELRCDPISGHTALYWYRQSLGQGPEFLIYFQGTGAADDSGLPNDRFFAVRPEGSVSTLKIQRTERGDSAVYLCASSRVLAGSNEQFFGPGTRLTVL.

This clonotype was seen repeatedly, ten times or more. The V and J genes are TRBV12-3 or TRBV12-4 and TRBJ2-7, with D uncertain. The CDR3 is 15 residues long. Trimming cost V 2 bases and J 2 bases, with 13 bases left between them. For the CDR3, the DNA is TGTGCCAGCAGTTTAAGGGCGGATCCCACCTACGAGCAGTACTTC. It specifies CASSLRADPTYEQYF.

This clonotype has more than one count but fewer than ten. The gene calls are TRBV10-3 and TRBJ1-2; possible D gene TRBD1, 5 bases. The V end was cut by 0 bases, the J end by 7 bases, with 15 bases between. This CDR3 region has 15 residues. Germline V lookup: CDR1 ENHRY, CDR2 SYGVKD. The CDR3 bases are TGTGCCATCAGTGAGTCCTTTGATGGGGCCGGTGGCTACACCTTC. Its protein product is CAISESFDGAGGYTF.

The J gene is TRBJ2-3, the V gene TRBV27; 12 nucleotides agree with TRBD2. CDR3 length: 15 residues. Germline lookup yields CDR1 MNHEY and CDR2 SMNVEV (reference sequence). Trimming at V came to 3 bases and at J to 5 bases, leaving 3 bases not matched to a gene. CDR3 sequence reads: CASSLWGLAGDTQYF. For the CDR3, the DNA is TGTGCCAGCAGTTTGTGGGGACTAGCGGGAGATACGCAGTATTTT.